This note documents a single T cell receptor beta chain sequence. Its antigen remains unknown. Every sample yielded at least 7 million isolated PBMCs. The record originates from a study of blood T cells in healthy people across ages. Overall study context: The capture of about one barcoded beta molecule per two T cells was achieved by template switching. Study-wide findings and caveats: A greater number of naive CD4+ cells and higher diversity distinguished long-lived donors from aged donors.

Combining a sample-barcoded 5' primer with a J-beta primer mix, a second PCR ran for roughly 7 to 12 cycles. TCRdb reprocessed the 5' RACE reads via MiXCR and lists one record per CDR3 protein. The table lists approximately 820,000 distinct CDR3 sequences, roughly 44% of them singletons. The CDR3 has 17 amino acids. Germline V gives CDR1 LGHNA, CDR2 YSLEER. Trimming at V came to 0 bases and at J to 4 bases, leaving 4 bases not matched to a gene. The sequenced sample consisted of blood. V is TRBV4-3 and J is TRBJ2-4; TRBD2 matches 12 bases. This receptor was identified in a man between 60 and 75 years old in good health. CDR3: CASSQDLGLAGKNIQYF. The CDR3 coding sequence is TGCGCCAGCAGCCAAGATTTAGGACTAGCGGGGAAAAACATTCAGTACTTC.